A single T cell receptor beta chain is shown here with its context. The antigen is undetermined. Molecular-barcoded quantitative 5'-RACE produced these TCR beta libraries. Each CDR3 protein gets one entry after TCRdb re-called the 5' RACE reads with MiXCR. The sample yields roughly 700,000 distinct CDR3 sequences, around 20% seen once. V lost 5 bases to trimming and J lost 2 bases; unmatched junction nucleotides: 6. The CDR3 runs to 13 residues. The germline V gene encodes CDR1 SQVTM and CDR2 ANQGSEA. This record comes from a study of CD8 T cells in ankylosing spondylitis. Overall study findings and caveats: One TCR beta motif, made up of roughly eight highly homologous variants, appeared characteristic of ankylosing spondylitis blood. The disease-linked clones had a CD8+ phenotype and low blood frequencies. Disease-linked clones were reportedly significantly enriched in matched ankylosing spondylitis synovial fluid. Reactive arthritis synovial fluid and blood were previously reported to contain some motif variants.

The chain uses TRBV29-1 and TRBJ2-7; 7 nucleotides agree with TRBD1. The clonotype originates from a male donor with ankylosing spondylitis. The sample comprised blood, either unsorted or a sorted T cell fraction (not recorded which). CDR3 coding DNA: TGCAGCGTTTATGACAGGGATGCCTACGAGCAGTACTTC. It yields the protein CSVYDRDAYEQYF.